The 16 T cell receptor beta chains below come from one sample, sequenced in a study of cytomegalovirus exposure and HLA in healthy donors (dated by TCRdb to the late 2010s). Libraries were built with the immunoSEQ multiplex PCR assay. A mixture of 60 forward primers for TCR Vbeta segments and 13 reverse primers for TCR Jbeta segments was used in the multiplex PCR. TCRdb took over this immuneACCESS table, retaining in-frame rearrangements with V and J assigned. Such tables are incomplete; in checked studies, under half of the missing clones stem from an unresolved V gene, and the remainder is unexplained. The sample contains 100,000 or so clones, roughly 79% of them found a single time. The ten most abundant clones make up about 5.7% of the sample. Sequencing was done on a sample of PBMCs. These receptors came from a male donor in good health and CMV-seronegative.

The V call is TRBV7-8, the J call TRBJ1-1; 11 bases map to TRBD1. The CDR3 is made up of 15 amino acids. V shed 5 bases, J shed 0 bases, and the junction held 2 bases outside the gene matches. From germline, CDR1 is SGHVS and CDR2 FQNEAQ. The CDR3 DNA sequence: TGTGCCAGCAGCGCGGGACAGGGGGTGAACACTGAAGCTTTCTTT. Its protein product is CASSAGQGVNTEAFF.

This sequence joins TRBV27 and TRBJ1-5; no definite D call. The CDR3 totals 12 residues. CDR1 MNHEY and CDR2 SMNVEV come from the germline V gene (reference sequence). V was trimmed by 3 bases and J by 4 bases, leaving 4 bases between them. CDR3 DNA: TGTGCCAGCAGTTTTCGTAATCAGCCCCAGCATTTT. Protein sequence: CASSFRNQPQHF.

This chain links TRBV10-3 with TRBJ1-5, with TRBD1 matching over 7 bases. In germline, CDR1 is ENHRY, CDR2 SYGVKD. The CDR3 is 15 residues long. Trimming removed 4 bases from V and 3 bases from J; junction bases left unmatched: 6. CDR3 loop: CAISASDRSNQPQHF. CDR3 coding DNA: TGTGCCATCAGTGCATCGGACAGGTCCAATCAGCCCCAGCATTTT.

This chain links TRBV27 with TRBJ1-1; D remains ambiguous. The V gene lost 3 bases and the J gene lost 2 bases, with 7 bases spanning the gap. The germline V gene encodes CDR1 MNHEY and CDR2 SMNVEV (reference sequence). The CDR3 sequence is 13 residues long. CDR3 in DNA: TGTGCCAGCAGTTTTAGAGTAAACACTGAAGCTTTCTTT. Its protein is CASSFRVNTEAFF.

This rearrangement joins TRBV28 to TRBJ2-2; TRBD1 agrees at 9 bases. V lost 4 bases, J lost 1 base, and 1 base stayed unmatched. Germline loops: CDR1 MDHEN, CDR2 SYDVKM. This CDR3 has 15 amino acids. CDR3 sequence (DNA): TGTGCCAGCAGTTGGGACAGGGAGAACACCGGGGAGCTGTTTTTT. Translating it yields CASSWDRENTGELFF.

The chain employs TRBV28 and TRBJ1-3; 7 nucleotides agree with TRBD1. CDR3 length: 15 residues. Germline-derived CDR1 and CDR2 are MDHEN and SYDVKM. With V trimmed by 6 bases and J by 0 bases, 5 bases remained unmatched. In DNA form, the CDR3 reads TGTGCCAGCAGCCAGGGACAGATCTCTGGAAACACCATATATTTT. Translation gives CASSQGQISGNTIYF.

Turning to this clone: The junction shows a germline mismatch at one end, possibly a read error. The rearrangement uses TRBV28 and TRBJ2-1; TRBD1 agrees at 8 bases. The V gene's germline CDR1 is MDHEN and CDR2 SYDVKM. The CDR3 extends over 18 amino acids. For the CDR3, the DNA is TGTGCCAGCAGCTCGATATGGAACAGGGGGGCCTCCAACAATGAGCAGTTCTTC. It encodes CASSSIWNRGASNNEQFF. Filled out from reference TRBV28 and TRBJ2-1, the complete variable domain reads DVKVTQSSRYLVKRTGEKVFLECVQDMDHENMFWYRQDPGLGLRLIYFSYDVKMKEKGDIPEGYSVSREKKERFSLILESASTNQTSMYLCASSSIWNRGASNNEQFFGPGTRLTVL.

With regard to this clone: The sample has other DNA sequences that encode this CDR3 too. The V gene is TRBV11-3, the J gene TRBJ2-7; 14 bases are a match to TRBD2. The CDR3 spans 15 residues. V was pared by 6 bases and J by 7 bases, with 8 bases of the junction left unmatched. CDR1 is SGHNT, CDR2 YENEEA, per germline. CDR3 sequence (DNA): TGTGCCAGCAGTTCCGGGACTAGCGGGAGCGATGAGCAGTACTTC. Protein product: CASSSGTSGSDEQYF.

The rearrangement joins TRBV9 to TRBJ2-3; no reliable D call. The V end was cut by 0 bases, the J end by 0 bases, with 8 bases between. The CDR3 runs to 15 residues. Germline CDR1 and CDR2: SGDLS and YYNGEE. In nucleotides, the CDR3 is TGTGCCAGCAGCGTAGGGCACGGGAGCACAGATACGCAGTATTTT. Protein sequence: CASSVGHGSTDTQYF.

V usage is TRBV5-1 and J usage is TRBJ1-3; TRBD1 is a possible D gene (6 bases). CDR1 and CDR2 (germline): SGHRS, YFSETQ. The CDR3 runs to 15 residues. Trimming pared 1 base from V and 1 base from J, leaving 9 bases between. The CDR3 region is CASSLNQGSGNTIYF. In DNA, the CDR3 is TGCGCCAGCAGCTTGAATCAGGGGTCTGGAAACACCATATATTTT.

The rearrangement joins TRBV6-5 to TRBJ1-4; 7 nucleotides agree with TRBD1. This CDR3 region has 16 residues. V was pared by 0 bases and J by 6 bases, with 7 bases of the junction left unmatched. Per germline, CDR1 MNHEY and CDR2 SVGAGI. The CDR3 bases are TGTGCCAGCAGTTACTCGATGGGGACAGCCTATGAAAAACTGTTTTTT. This codes for CASSYSMGTAYEKLFF.

This clone has a handful of counts. The rearrangement joins TRBV5-5 to TRBJ1-3, with D hard to call. Trimming pared 5 bases from V and 2 bases from J, leaving 14 bases between. Looked up from germline, CDR1 is SGHKS and CDR2 is YYEKEE (reference sequence). This CDR3 is 15 amino acids long. The CDR3 DNA sequence: TGTGCCAGCAGAACAGACCCACTCCCTGGAAACACCATATATTTT. Amino acids: CASRTDPLPGNTIYF.

This rearrangement joins TRBV18 to TRBJ1-1; perhaps TRBD1 as D (6 bases). Germline CDR1 and CDR2: KGHSH and LQKENI. V was pared by 3 bases and J by 5 bases, with 16 bases between. The CDR3 runs to 15 residues. This CDR3 is CASSPQRDIRTEAFF. CDR3 in DNA: TGTGCCAGCTCACCTCAAAGGGACATAAGGACTGAAGCTTTCTTT.

The V and J genes are TRBV9 and TRBJ2-1, with a possible D match to TRBD1 (6 bases). The CDR3 covers 15 residues. The V gene's germline CDR1 is SGDLS and CDR2 YYNGEE. Trimming cost V 2 bases and J 8 bases, with 17 bases left between them. CDR3 coding DNA: TGTGCCAGCAGCGTGCAGGGGCATGTAGGCGATGAGCAGTTCTTC. Translation: CASSVQGHVGDEQFF.

The sample holds one count of this clone. The chain joins TRBV6-5 to TRBJ2-5; 7 positions match TRBD1. The length of the CDR3 is 15 residues. In germline, CDR1 is MNHEY, CDR2 SVGAGI. Trimming took 0 bases from V and 4 from J; bases not matched to a gene: 5. The CDR3 loop is CASSYSLRQGETQYF. CDR3 coding DNA: TGTGCCAGCAGTTACTCCCTCAGACAGGGAGAGACCCAGTACTTC.

This rearrangement joins TRBV10-3 to TRBJ1-2, with D possibly TRBD1 on 5 matching bases. V lost 10 bases and J 3 bases, leaving 21 bases between the germline ends. Germline V lookup: CDR1 ENHRY, CDR2 SYGVKD. CDR3 size: 15 residues. CDR3 coding DNA: TGTGCCACCAGACTGGGGCCCATTGGGTACTATGGCTACACCTTC. It specifies CATRLGPIGYYGYTF.